Shown below are 29 T cell receptor beta chains from a single sample sequenced in a study of T-cell reconstitution after alpha-beta-depleted transplantation in children. Preparation of the TCRbeta library was carried out with unique molecular identifiers. TCRdb fed the PCR reads into MiXCR, producing one record per CDR3 protein. Of 240,000 or so distinct CDR3 sequences listed, approximately 12% were seen once; the top ten hold around 3%. Sequenced here: PBMCs from the stem cell graft donor, sampled from the stem cell graft. These receptors came from a human donor who donated a stem cell graft to a child with acute lymphoblastic leukemia.

This clonotype was seen repeatedly, ten times or more. The gene calls are TRBV7-2 and TRBJ2-1; TRBD2 agrees at 12 bases. The CDR3 length is 16 residues. J was trimmed by 12 bases and V by 5 bases; bases with no gene match: 14. Germline CDR1 is SGHTA and CDR2 is FQGNSA. In DNA, the CDR3 is TGTGCCAGCAGCCCAGAGTCCGGACTAGCGGGGCTCGGGCAGTTCTTC. Translated: CASSPESGLAGLGQFF.

This clonotype was recorded many times. This sequence joins TRBV5-1 and TRBJ1-1; D is uncertain. The CDR3 runs 13 residues. Between the trimmed V and J ends, which lost 5 bases and 2 bases, there was a span of 10 bases. Germline CDR1 SGHRS, CDR2 YFSETQ. CDR3 nucleotides: TGCGCCAGCAGATTCCTGGGAAACACTGAAGCTTTCTTT. Its translation: CASRFLGNTEAFF.

This clonotype was recorded many times. V is TRBV12-5 and J is TRBJ1-1, with a possible D match to TRBD1 (6 bases). The CDR3 extends over 13 amino acids. Germline values: CDR1 LGHNT, CDR2 FRNRAP. Between the trimmed V and J ends, which lost 5 bases and 3 bases, there was a span of 10 bases. In DNA form, the CDR3 reads TGTGCTAGTGGTGGTACAGGGTACACTGAAGCTTTCTTT. Its protein product is CASGGTGYTEAFF.

V gene TRBV4-3 combines with J gene TRBJ2-3; TRBD2 matches at 9 bases. The CDR3 runs to 16 residues. The germline gives CDR1 LGHNA, CDR2 YSLEER. The trim removed 3 bases at V and 4 bases at J, leaving 8 bases unmatched. CDR3 loop: CASSQGSGSRADTQYF. The CDR3 bases are TGCGCCAGCAGCCAGGGTAGCGGGAGTCGGGCAGATACGCAGTATTTT.

This clonotype appeared many times. This sequence joins TRBV18 and TRBJ1-1, with D unresolved. Germline CDR1 KGHSH, CDR2 LQKENI. The CDR3 runs to 12 residues. Trimming took off 6 bases at V and 10 bases at J, with 15 bases between the two ends. The CDR3 loop reads CASSPADGGAFF. The CDR3 region has the DNA TGTGCCAGCTCCCCCGCCGACGGAGGAGCTTTCTTT.

This clonotype was seen at least ten times. The J gene is TRBJ1-1, the V gene TRBV20-1, with D maybe TRBD1 (5 bases). The CDR3 is made up of 12 amino acids. Trimming left V 6 bases short and J 8 bases short, with 16 bases between. From germline, CDR1 is DFQATT and CDR2 SNEGSKA (reference sequence). The CDR3 DNA reads TGCAGTGCCCCCCTCAGGGTGACAGAAGCTTTCTTT. It encodes CSAPLRVTEAFF.

This clonotype was counted ten times or more. The chain couples TRBV29-1 to TRBJ1-5; perhaps TRBD1 as D (5 bases). The germline gives CDR1 SQVTM, CDR2 ANQGSEA. V was cut by 3 bases and J by 5 bases, with 11 bases left in between. The CDR3 covers 13 residues. CDR3: CSVEGQGDQPQHF. The DNA for the CDR3 is TGCAGCGTTGAGGGCCAGGGAGATCAGCCCCAGCATTTT.

This clonotype was seen repeatedly, ten times or more. The chain carries TRBV5-1 and TRBJ2-6, with D maybe TRBD1 (6 bases). The V gene's germline CDR1 is SGHRS and CDR2 YFSETQ. V lost 5 bases and J lost 2, with 8 bases in between. CDR3 length: 14 residues. In DNA form, the CDR3 reads TGCGCCAGCAGGGGGGCACCTGGGGCCAACGTCCTGACTTTC. It yields the protein CASRGAPGANVLTF.

This clonotype showed up many times. This rearrangement joins TRBV27 to TRBJ1-2; 8 bases line up with TRBD1. CDR1 is MNHEY, CDR2 SMNVEV, per germline (reference sequence). The CDR3 covers 14 residues. V lost 6 bases to trimming and J lost 2 bases; unmatched junction nucleotides: 5. CDR3: CASRKTGVNYGYTF. CDR3 bases: TGTGCCAGCAGAAAGACAGGGGTAAACTATGGCTACACCTTC.

This clonotype was seen at least ten times. The CDR3 loop reads CASSYRQGSGNTIYF. The CDR3 DNA follows: TGCGCCAGCAGCTACAGGCAGGGCTCTGGAAACACCATATATTTT. V usage is TRBV5-1 and J usage is TRBJ1-3; a weak D match, TRBD1 (5 bases). The germline CDR1 and CDR2 sequences are SGHRS and YFSETQ. The CDR3 consists of 15 residues. Trimming stripped 3 bases from V and 0 bases from J, with 10 bases between. Full variable domain (missing parts from reference TRBV5-1 and TRBJ1-3): KAGVTQTPRYLIKTRGQQVTLSCSPISGHRSVSWYQQTPGQGLQFLFEYFSETQRNKGNFPGRFSGRQFSNSRSEMNVSTLELGDSALYLCASSYRQGSGNTIYFGEGSWLTVV.

By share of the sample, this clonotype is medium-sized (0.01 to 0.1%). This chain links TRBV4-3 with TRBJ2-7, with TRBD1 matching over 7 bases. This CDR3 spans 15 amino acids. The J segment lost 3 bases and the V segment lost 0 bases, leaving 5 bases of the junction unmatched. The V gene's germline CDR1 is LGHNA and CDR2 YSLEER. The DNA of the CDR3 is TGCGCCAGCAGCCAAGACAGGGGGTTAATCTACGAGCAGTACTTC. Its translation: CASSQDRGLIYEQYF.

This clonotype was seen ten or more times. The V gene is TRBV28, the J gene TRBJ1-6, with 7 bases identical to TRBD1. In germline, CDR1 is MDHEN, CDR2 SYDVKM. V was clipped by 0 bases and J by 10 bases; unmatched bases: 9. This CDR3 has 16 residues. This CDR3 is CASSLWAGGPASPLHF. CDR3 bases: TGTGCCAGCAGTTTATGGGCAGGGGGTCCAGCGTCACCCCTCCACTTT.

This clonotype was observed a handful of times. The CDR3 region is CASGFTAYNEQFF. In nucleotides, the CDR3 is TGTGCTAGTGGTTTTACGGCGTACAATGAGCAGTTCTTC. The V and J genes are TRBV12-5 and TRBJ2-1; D is undetermined. CDR3 length: 13 amino acids. V lost 3 bases, J lost 4 bases, and 7 bases lay in between. CDR1 is LGHNT, CDR2 FRNRAP, per germline.

This clonotype showed up many times. V is TRBV4-2 and J is TRBJ2-7; no definite D call. V was pared by 1 base and J by 3 bases, with 7 bases between. This CDR3 region has 13 residues. Germline-derived CDR1 and CDR2 are LGHNA and YNFKEQ. CDR3 nucleotides: TGTGCCAGCAGCCAAGTCCTGGGCTACGAGCAGTACTTC. Protein product: CASSQVLGYEQYF.

This clonotype was seen ten or more times. This sequence joins TRBV12-3 or TRBV12-4 and TRBJ2-5; no clear D gene. The CDR3 runs 13 residues. Trimming took off 6 bases at V and 5 bases at J, with 13 bases between the two ends. The chain's CDR3 is CASSPAPPETQYF. Here the CDR3 DNA reads TGTGCCAGCAGCCCGGCTCCGCCGGAGACCCAGTACTTC.

This clonotype was seen at least ten times. The chain has TRBV10-3 and TRBJ2-7, with D unresolved. Germline assignment: CDR1 ENHRY and CDR2 SYGVKD. Trimming left V 5 bases short and J 1 base short, with 3 bases between. The CDR3 runs to 11 residues. CDR3 bases: TGTGCCATCAGTTCTTCCTACGAGCAGTACTTC. It yields the protein CAISSSYEQYF.

The chain has TRBV7-6 and TRBJ1-4; D ambiguous. Germline loops: CDR1 SGHVS, CDR2 FNYEAQ. The ends were cut back, 5 bases at V and 4 bases at J, with 14 bases in the middle. The CDR3 totals 15 residues. The CDR3 DNA is TGTGCCAGCAGCCCCACCCGGAACTATAATGAAAAACTGTTTTTT. Its protein is CASSPTRNYNEKLFF.

This clonotype was seen at least ten times. The chain has TRBV20-1 and TRBJ2-5; tentatively, D is TRBD1 or TRBD2 (5 bases each). Per the germline V gene, CDR1 is DFQATT and CDR2 is SNEGSKA (reference sequence). V was shortened by 4 bases and J by 1 base, with 7 bases between the two germline ends. CDR3 length: 12 amino acids. The CDR3 bases are TGCAGTGCTACGGGGCGCCAAGAGACCCAGTACTTC. Amino acids: CSATGRQETQYF.

This clonotype was seen many times. V gene TRBV20-1 combines with J gene TRBJ2-1; TRBD2 agrees at 7 bases. The germline V gene encodes CDR1 DFQATT and CDR2 SNEGSKA (reference sequence). The CDR3 consists of 14 residues. Losses at the gene ends were 5 bases for V and 3 bases for J; bases not matched to a gene: 7. The CDR3 DNA sequence: TGCAGTGCTGGACCGGGACTACTCTACAATGAGCAGTTCTTC. It encodes CSAGPGLLYNEQFF.

There are many counts of this clonotype. V usage is TRBV7-3 and J usage is TRBJ2-7, with D possibly TRBD1 on 5 matching bases. The V gene lost 4 bases and the J gene lost 6 bases, with 10 bases spanning the gap. The CDR3 loop spans 12 amino acids. Germline assignment: CDR1 SGHTA and CDR2 FQGTGA. For the CDR3, the DNA is TGTGCCAGCAGCTCCCAGGGTTTCGAGCAGTACTTC. Protein product: CASSSQGFEQYF.

The V gene is TRBV5-1, the J gene TRBJ2-1; 14 bases are a match to TRBD2. Germline V lookup: CDR1 SGHRS, CDR2 YFSETQ. The CDR3 runs to 16 residues. J lost 0 bases, V lost 6 bases, and 2 bases had no gene match. The CDR3 bases are TGCGCCAGCAAGGGGACTAGCGGGAGCTCCTACAATGAGCAGTTCTTC. Translated: CASKGTSGSSYNEQFF.

This clonotype was detected ten times or more. The J gene is TRBJ2-3, the V gene TRBV28; the D gene is possibly TRBD2 (6 bases). The V and J ends lost 5 bases and 3 bases respectively, with 12 bases between them. The CDR3 consists of 14 residues. Germline CDR1 reads MDHEN; CDR2 reads SYDVKM. The CDR3 DNA reads TGTGCCAGCAGTGTGGAGGGAGCGACAGATACGCAGTATTTT. It codes for CASSVEGATDTQYF. Combining the CDR3 with reference TRBV28 and TRBJ2-3 gives the whole variable domain DVKVTQSSRYLVKRTGEKVFLECVQDMDHENMFWYRQDPGLGLRLIYFSYDVKMKEKGDIPEGYSVSREKKERFSLILESASTNQTSMYLCASSVEGATDTQYFGPGTRLTVL.

This clonotype came up many times. The chain has TRBV20-1 and TRBJ2-4, with 9 bases fitting TRBD2. This CDR3 has 13 residues. J lost 0 bases, V lost 7 bases, and 1 base had no gene match. Per the germline V gene, CDR1 is DFQATT and CDR2 is SNEGSKA (reference sequence). CDR3 amino acids: CSELAGAKNIQYF. The CDR3 DNA sequence: TGCAGTGAACTAGCGGGAGCCAAAAACATTCAGTACTTC.

There are many counts of this clonotype. The J gene is TRBJ2-5, the V gene TRBV29-1, with a tentative D call TRBD1 (8 bases). V lost 7 bases and J lost 5, with 14 bases in between. Germline values: CDR1 SQVTM, CDR2 ANQGSEA. The CDR3 length is 12 residues. Here the CDR3 reads CSADRGGETQYF. In DNA, the CDR3 is TGCAGCGCTGACAGGGGAGGGGAGACCCAGTACTTC.

This clonotype was seen ten or more times. The rearrangement uses TRBV12-3 or TRBV12-4 and TRBJ2-1; TRBD2 might be the D (6 bases). The CDR3 has 12 residues. Trimming removed 6 bases from V and 10 bases from J, with 13 bases in between. This CDR3 is CASSPGGAEQFF. The CDR3 DNA sequence: TGTGCCAGCAGCCCGGGCGGGGCGGAGCAGTTCTTC.

This clonotype occurred many times. The rearrangement uses TRBV5-1 and TRBJ1-2; D is unresolved. The CDR3 runs to 13 residues. The V gene lost 3 bases and the J gene lost 8 bases, with 14 bases spanning the gap. CDR1 is SGHRS and CDR2 is YFSETQ in the germline V gene. Written as DNA, the CDR3 is TGCGCCAGCAGCTCCGAGCTTACGGGCGGCTACACCTTC. Its translation is CASSSELTGGYTF. The full variable domain, rest sourced from reference TRBV5-1 and TRBJ1-2, is KAGVTQTPRYLIKTRGQQVTLSCSPISGHRSVSWYQQTPGQGLQFLFEYFSETQRNKGNFPGRFSGRQFSNSRSEMNVSTLELGDSALYLCASSSELTGGYTFGSGTRLTVV.

V and J are TRBV7-2 and TRBJ2-5; D is unclear. V lost 0 bases, J lost 5 bases, and 13 bases lay in between. The CDR3 contains 15 residues. The germline CDR1 and CDR2 sequences are SGHTA and FQGNSA. The CDR3 DNA reads as TGTGCCAGCAGCTTAGCTCCGGGTATGGGGGAGACCCAGTACTTC. As protein: CASSLAPGMGETQYF. The complete variable domain, with remaining parts taken from reference TRBV7-2 and TRBJ2-5, reads GAGVSQSPSNKVTEKGKDVELRCDPISGHTALYWYRQSLGQGLEFLIYFQGNSAPDKSGLPSDRFSAERTGGSVSTLTIQRTQQEDSAVYLCASSLAPGMGETQYFGPGTRLLVL.

This clonotype was counted at least ten times. The CDR3 nucleotides are TGTGCCAGCAGTATCCGGACAGGGGGAGGCTACACCTTC. This sequence encodes CASSIRTGGGYTF. V and J are TRBV12-3 or TRBV12-4 and TRBJ1-2; the match to TRBD1 covers 10 bases. Trimming at V came to 5 bases and at J to 8 bases, leaving 5 bases not matched to a gene. This CDR3 has 13 residues.

This clonotype was seen repeatedly, ten times or more. This chain connects TRBV20-1 to TRBJ2-3; 11 nucleotides line up with TRBD2. Germline trimming cut 3 bases from V and 8 bases from J; bases unmatched to any gene: 10. Per germline, CDR1 DFQATT and CDR2 SNEGSKA (reference sequence). The CDR3 extends over 15 amino acids. The CDR3 DNA reads as TGCAGTGCTAGTTCGCGTCTAGCGGGGGGATTTACGCAGTATTTT. This encodes CSASSRLAGGFTQYF.